These 17 T cell receptor beta chains came from one sample sequenced in a study of cytomegalovirus exposure and HLA in healthy donors. The PCR was carried out with 60 Vbeta primers and 13 Jbeta primers. Here immunoSEQ multiplex PCR was the method, and the copy in TCRdb shows in-frame clones only, minus some. The sample records approximately 70,000 clones, around 76% being singletons. The sequenced sample consisted of PBMCs. The receptors were gathered from a man over 45 in good health and CMV-seronegative.

The chain recombines TRBV5-4 with TRBJ2-5; 7 bases are shared with TRBD2. Germline V lookup: CDR1 SGHNT, CDR2 YYREEE (reference sequence). This CDR3 spans 14 amino acids. With 2 bases clipped from V and 2 bases from J, the junction kept 3 bases outside the gene matches. The CDR3, as DNA: TGTGCCAGCAGCTTTCCGCGGGAGCAAGAGACCCAGTACTTC. The encoded protein is CASSFPREQETQYF.

This clone was recorded once. The J gene is TRBJ2-1, the V gene TRBV6-6; D possibly corresponds to TRBD2 (6 bases). CDR3 length: 11 amino acids. Trimming pared 8 bases from V and 7 bases from J, leaving 9 bases between. Per germline, CDR1 MNHNY and CDR2 SVGAGI (reference sequence). CDR3 sequence (DNA): TGTGCCAGCGGGGCGGGAAATGAGCAGTTCTTC. Translated: CASGAGNEQFF.

This rearrangement joins TRBV4-2 to TRBJ2-3; 12 bases line up with TRBD2. CDR3 length: 16 residues. V lost 0 bases to trimming and J lost 5 bases; unmatched junction nucleotides: 3. CDR1 is LGHNA and CDR2 is YNFKEQ in the germline V gene. The CDR3 is CASSQDSGLAGDTQYF. The CDR3 coding sequence is TGTGCCAGCAGCCAAGATTCGGGACTAGCGGGAGATACGCAGTATTTT.

This chain links TRBV30 with TRBJ2-2, with D unclear. The germline CDR1 and CDR2 sequences are GTSNPN and SVGIG (reference sequence). The length of the CDR3 is 12 residues. Trimming removed 2 bases from V and 7 bases from J, with 8 bases in between. The CDR3 loop is CAWSLGHGELFF. The CDR3 DNA is TGTGCCTGGAGTTTGGGCCACGGGGAGCTGTTTTTT.

The V call is TRBV28, the J call TRBJ1-1; 7 positions match TRBD1. CDR1 and CDR2 from the germline V gene are MDHEN and SYDVKM. The J segment lost 7 bases and the V segment lost 10 bases, leaving 12 bases of the junction unmatched. There are 13 residues in the CDR3. The CDR3 sequence: CATSLGQHLEAFF. The CDR3 DNA reads as TGTGCCACGTCTCTGGGACAGCATCTTGAAGCTTTCTTT.

The chain uses TRBV11-2 and TRBJ2-7; a weak D match, TRBD2 (5 bases). Germline CDR1 SGHAT, CDR2 FQNNGV. The CDR3 is made up of 11 amino acids. Trimming left V 4 bases short and J 6 bases short, with 7 bases between. CDR3 region: CASSWRSEQYF. As DNA, the CDR3 is TGTGCCAGCAGCTGGAGGAGCGAGCAGTACTTC.

The genes are TRBV4-2 and TRBJ1-1; perhaps TRBD1 as D (6 bases). The V end was cut by 0 bases, the J end by 1 base, with 12 bases between. Germline V lookup: CDR1 LGHNA, CDR2 YNFKEQ. The CDR3 has 16 amino acids. This chain's CDR3 is CASSQDPAGANTEAFF. As DNA, the CDR3 is TGTGCCAGCAGCCAAGATCCGGCAGGGGCGAACACTGAAGCTTTCTTT.

The chain combines TRBV6-4 with TRBJ2-3; 9 bases align to TRBD2. Germline CDR1 reads MRHNA; CDR2 reads SNTAGT. The V and J ends lost 6 bases and 0 bases, in that order; junction bases with no gene match: 4. The CDR3 consists of 15 residues. The CDR3 spells CASSKLAGSTDTQYF. The CDR3 DNA sequence: TGTGCCAGCAGCAAACTAGCGGGCAGCACAGATACGCAGTATTTT.

Concerning this clone: At one end the junction does not follow the germline gene, possibly because of a read error. The rearrangement joins TRBV4-1 to TRBJ2-7; D is perhaps TRBD1 (6 bases). Germline CDR1 is MGHRA and CDR2 is YSYEKL. The CDR3 runs to 15 residues. CDR3 protein: CASSQHRQAAYVQYF. The CDR3 nucleotides are TGCGCCAGCAGCCAACACCGACAGGCAGCCTACGTGCAGTACTTC.

The chain uses TRBV2 and TRBJ1-5, with D unclear. The V gene's germline CDR1 is SNHLY and CDR2 FYNNEI. This CDR3 contains 13 residues. V was trimmed by 6 bases and J by 8 bases, leaving 14 bases between them. CDR3 in DNA: TGTGCCAGCAGAAGAACCCCGAGTGAGCCCCAGCATTTT. Translated: CASRRTPSEPQHF.

The rearrangement joins TRBV29-1 to TRBJ1-2; 11 nucleotides agree with TRBD1. Germline loops: CDR1 SQVTM, CDR2 ANQGSEA. The length of the CDR3 is 14 residues. Trimming removed 2 bases from V and 4 bases from J; junction bases left unmatched: 3. The DNA for the CDR3 is TGCAGCGTTGAAAAGGACAGGGGGCTCTATGGCTACACCTTC. Protein: CSVEKDRGLYGYTF.

The chain uses TRBV28 and TRBJ2-4, with 7 bases aligning to TRBD1. With 8 bases clipped from V and 11 bases from J, the junction kept 9 bases outside the gene matches. Looked up from germline, CDR1 is MDHEN and CDR2 is SYDVKM. The CDR3 extends over 12 amino acids. As DNA, the CDR3 is TGTGCCAGCTGCCGGGGACAGCGCCTTCAGTACTTC. Translated, it gives CASCRGQRLQYF.

This CDR3 is CAWRPKDSYTEAFF. Here the CDR3 DNA reads TGTGCCTGGAGACCCAAGGACAGCTACACTGAAGCTTTCTTT. The rearrangement uses TRBV30 and TRBJ1-1; possibly TRBD1 for D (6 bases). The CDR3 spans 14 residues. Trimming removed 3 bases at V and 3 bases at J, with 14 bases between. Germline V CDR1 and CDR2: GTSNPN, SVGIG (reference sequence).

The rearrangement links TRBV6-1 to TRBJ1-3; 8 bases agree with TRBD1. Germline V gene sequence: CDR1 MNHNS, CDR2 SASEGT. The V and J ends lost 1 base and 4 bases, in that order; junction bases with no gene match: 3. The CDR3 sequence is 15 residues long. The CDR3 is CASSEGTGIGNTIYF. In DNA form, the CDR3 reads TGTGCCAGCAGTGAAGGGACAGGGATCGGAAACACCATATATTTT.

The chain combines TRBV11-3 with TRBJ2-5; tentative D call: TRBD2 (6 bases). Germline assignment: CDR1 SGHNT and CDR2 YENEEA. V lost 3 bases and J 5 bases, leaving 16 bases between the germline ends. The CDR3 has 15 amino acids. CDR3 DNA sequence: TGTGCCAGCAGCTTTGGAGGACGGGGGAGGGAGACCCAGTACTTC. Translating gives CASSFGGRGRETQYF.

V gene TRBV7-9 combines with J gene TRBJ2-3; 12 nucleotides align to TRBD1. The length of the CDR3 is 17 residues. Germline CDR1 is SEHNR and CDR2 is FQNEAQ (reference sequence). The trim removed 2 bases at V and 2 bases at J, leaving 5 bases unmatched. The CDR3 sequence: CASSLWGQGATTDTQYF. The CDR3 region has the DNA TGTGCCAGCAGCTTATGGGGACAGGGGGCGACCACAGATACGCAGTATTTT.

CDR3 residues: CASSERAGYTMNTEAFF. CDR3 nucleotides: TGTGCCAGCAGTGAGCGGGCAGGATATACTATGAACACTGAAGCTTTCTTT. V usage is TRBV2 and J usage is TRBJ1-1; D remains unclear. There are 17 residues in the CDR3. Trimming removed 3 bases at V and 0 bases at J, with 17 bases between. Germline V lookup: CDR1 SNHLY, CDR2 FYNNEI. The complete variable domain, with remaining parts taken from reference TRBV2 and TRBJ1-1, reads EPEVTQTPSHQVTQMGQEVILRCVPISNHLYFYWYRQILGQKVEFLVSFYNNEISEKSEIFDDQFSVERPDGSNFTLKIRSTKLEDSAMYFCASSERAGYTMNTEAFFGQGTRLTVV.